Below are 22 T cell receptor beta chains sequenced from a single sample in a study of cytomegalovirus exposure and HLA in healthy donors. Both 60 Vbeta primers and 13 Jbeta primers went into the PCR. Using immunoSEQ multiplex PCR, the repertoire was profiled, and TCRdb retains in-frame clones only, with some absent. Counted here are approximately 180,000 clones, roughly 83% occurring once; the ten biggest clones make up around 1.5%. The sequencing input was PBMCs. Receptors were obtained from a woman in her fifties or sixties in good health and CMV-seronegative.

This clone came up a few times. The chain joins TRBV6-1 to TRBJ2-7; D is undetermined. The CDR3 has 14 residues. V lost 2 bases and J 0 bases, leaving 8 bases between the germline ends. CDR1 MNHNS and CDR2 SASEGT come from the germline V gene. CDR3 protein: CASSERSSSYEQYF. Written as DNA, the CDR3 is TGTGCCAGCAGTGAACGGTCTAGCTCCTACGAGCAGTACTTC.

The J gene is TRBJ1-2, the V gene TRBV5-1; possible D gene TRBD1, 5 bases. Trimming pared 4 bases from V and 2 bases from J, leaving 9 bases between. Germline assignment: CDR1 SGHRS and CDR2 YFSETQ. The length of the CDR3 is 13 residues. The CDR3 sequence: CASSQAGNYGYTF. The CDR3 DNA follows: TGCGCCAGCAGCCAGGCAGGGAACTATGGCTACACCTTC.

The DNA for the CDR3 is TGTGCCAGCAGTCTCCCAGGCAGGGTGGGTGGGAATGAGCAGTTCTTC. Translation: CASSLPGRVGGNEQFF. This chain uses TRBV28 with TRBJ2-1; perhaps TRBD1 as D (5 bases). Per germline, CDR1 MDHEN and CDR2 SYDVKM. The CDR3 is 16 amino acids. Trimming left V 5 bases short and J 7 bases short, with 21 bases between. The whole variable domain, remainder taken from reference TRBV28 and TRBJ2-1, is DVKVTQSSRYLVKRTGEKVFLECVQDMDHENMFWYRQDPGLGLRLIYFSYDVKMKEKGDIPEGYSVSREKKERFSLILESASTNQTSMYLCASSLPGRVGGNEQFFGPGTRLTVL.

The chain employs TRBV5-6 and TRBJ2-7, with 9 bases aligning to TRBD1. This CDR3 spans 16 amino acids. V shed 4 bases and J 2 bases; nucleotides not matched to a gene: 10. Germline CDR1 reads SGHDT; CDR2 reads YYEEEE. The DNA for the CDR3 is TGTGCCAGCAGCGTACGCCGGACAGGGGACCCCTACGAGCAGTACTTC. This translates into CASSVRRTGDPYEQYF.

This clone was observed a single time. The gene calls are TRBV28 and TRBJ2-4, with D unresolved. There are 16 residues in the CDR3. V shed 7 bases and J shed 0 bases, with 16 bases lying between them. CDR1 is MDHEN and CDR2 is SYDVKM in the germline V gene. CDR3 DNA: TGTGCCAGCACTCTAGGTCGCCTTTCAGCCAAAAACATTCAGTACTTC. Amino acid sequence: CASTLGRLSAKNIQYF. Filled out from reference TRBV28 and TRBJ2-4, the complete variable domain reads DVKVTQSSRYLVKRTGEKVFLECVQDMDHENMFWYRQDPGLGLRLIYFSYDVKMKEKGDIPEGYSVSREKKERFSLILESASTNQTSMYLCASTLGRLSAKNIQYFGAGTRLSVL.

The table lists this clone with a few counts. The CDR3 bases are TGCGCCAGCAGCTTGGAAAGCAGGGATACTTCGGGAGCTTTCTTT. Amino acid sequence: CASSLESRDTSGAFF. The chain uses TRBV5-1 and TRBJ1-1; tentatively, D is TRBD1 (5 bases). CDR3 size: 15 residues. CDR1 is SGHRS, CDR2 YFSETQ, per germline. With 0 bases removed from V and 10 bases from J, the gap between germline ends came to 19 bases.

The rearrangement uses TRBV5-4 and TRBJ2-6; 8 nucleotides agree with TRBD2. The junction had 1 base not matched to a gene; V was cut back by 3 bases and J by 2 bases. Germline-derived CDR1 and CDR2 are SGHNT and YYREEE (reference sequence). The CDR3 is 15 amino acids. In DNA form, the CDR3 reads TGTGCCAGCAGCTCGGGGGGGACTGGGGCCAACGTCCTGACTTTC. It codes for CASSSGGTGANVLTF.

This rearrangement joins TRBV10-3 to TRBJ2-4, with 9 bases lining up with TRBD1. The CDR3 sequence is 16 residues long. The germline V gene has CDR1 ENHRY and CDR2 SYGVKD. V trimming: 2 bases; J trimming: 3 bases; junction bases outside the gene matches: 5. Here the CDR3 reads CAISEPTGGGKNIQYF. The CDR3 bases are TGTGCCATCAGTGAGCCGACAGGGGGAGGCAAAAACATTCAGTACTTC.

The V gene is TRBV27, the J gene TRBJ1-1; D remains ambiguous. This CDR3 spans 11 amino acids. The V and J ends lost 5 bases and 6 bases respectively, with 7 bases between them. Germline CDR1 and CDR2: MNHEY and SMNVEV (reference sequence). Here the CDR3 DNA reads TGTGCCAGCAGTCTTCTCGCTGAAGCTTTCTTT. Amino acid sequence: CASSLLAEAFF.

J is TRBJ1-2 and V is TRBV7-2; tentative D call: TRBD1 (6 bases). V lost 1 base and J 6 bases, leaving 15 bases between the germline ends. This CDR3 is 15 amino acids long. CDR1 and CDR2 from the germline V gene are SGHTA and FQGNSA. The CDR3 DNA is TGTGCCAGCAGCTTAGTTCGGCGAAAGGGGGATGGCTACACCTTC. It codes for CASSLVRRKGDGYTF.

The chain uses TRBV7-9 and TRBJ2-1; D unresolved. Germline loops: CDR1 SEHNR, CDR2 FQNEAQ (reference sequence). V lost 8 bases and J lost 1, with 12 bases in between. This CDR3 contains 14 residues. The CDR3: CASQRGESYNEQFF. The CDR3 DNA reads as TGTGCCAGCCAACGCGGCGAATCCTACAATGAGCAGTTCTTC.

The chain combines TRBV4-2 with TRBJ2-3; D is perhaps TRBD1 (6 bases). V lost 1 base to trimming and J lost 2 bases, with 13 bases between them. The CDR3 has 16 residues. Germline V gene sequence: CDR1 LGHNA, CDR2 YNFKEQ. CDR3 DNA sequence: TGTGCCAGCAGCCAAGTACCAAGGGGGACCACAGATACGCAGTATTTT. Protein: CASSQVPRGTTDTQYF.

The V gene is TRBV5-1, the J gene TRBJ1-2; 10 bases fit TRBD1. The CDR3 consists of 14 residues. From germline, CDR1 is SGHRS and CDR2 YFSETQ. V dropped 4 bases and J dropped 2; count of bases not matched to a gene: 2. CDR3 sequence (DNA): TGCGCCAGCAGCGGGGGACAGGGGAACTATGGCTACACCTTC. Translating gives CASSGGQGNYGYTF.

This clone was counted a few times. V is TRBV27 and J is TRBJ2-7, with D tentatively TRBD2 (6 bases). The CDR3 runs to 15 residues. The ends were cut back, 7 bases at V and 3 bases at J, with 19 bases in the middle. Germline V gene sequence: CDR1 MNHEY, CDR2 SMNVEV (reference sequence). The CDR3 loop is CASTTRDSGNYEQYF. CDR3 nucleotide sequence: TGTGCCAGCACCACCCGGGACTCAGGGAACTACGAGCAGTACTTC.

This clone was counted a single time. The chain employs TRBV19 and TRBJ1-3, with a weak D call TRBD1 (6 bases). V lost 7 bases, J lost 0 bases, and 16 bases lay in between. The CDR3 totals 16 residues. Germline assignment: CDR1 LNHDA and CDR2 SQIVND (reference sequence). CDR3: CASMGSRGSSGNTIYF. CDR3 nucleotides: TGTGCCAGTATGGGTTCCAGGGGCAGCTCTGGAAACACCATATATTTT.

This chain links TRBV15 with TRBJ1-4; 7 nucleotides line up with TRBD1. Germline trimming cut 5 bases from V and 6 bases from J; bases unmatched to any gene: 9. CDR1 is LNHNV and CDR2 is YYDKDF in the germline V gene (reference sequence). The CDR3 is 15 amino acids. CDR3 coding DNA: TGTGCCACCAGCGCCACTATAGGGACAGATGAAAAACTGTTTTTT. Translation gives CATSATIGTDEKLFF.

The rearrangement links TRBV19 to TRBJ2-2, with TRBD2 as a possible D gene (7 bases). Germline CDR1 LNHDA, CDR2 SQIVND (reference sequence). The V end lost 7 bases, the J end lost 4 bases, and 28 bases lay between the germline ends. This CDR3 spans 19 amino acids. CDR3 residues: CASTLTVGGERDITGELFF. The CDR3 DNA sequence: TGTGCCAGTACCCTGACGGTCGGGGGCGAGCGGGATATCACCGGGGAGCTGTTTTTT.

The chain combines TRBV19 with TRBJ2-7; D gene ambiguous. Germline CDR1 and CDR2: LNHDA and SQIVND (reference sequence). Trimming pared 5 bases from V and 3 bases from J, leaving 11 bases between. The CDR3 contains 13 residues. The CDR3 is CASSVGVDYEQYF. The CDR3 coding sequence is TGTGCCAGTAGTGTGGGCGTCGACTACGAGCAGTACTTC. The variable domain in full, completed from reference TRBV19 and TRBJ2-7, reads DGGITQSPKYLFRKEGQNVTLSCEQNLNHDAMYWYRQDPGQGLRLIYYSQIVNDFQKGDIAEGYSVSREKKESFPLTVTSAQKNPTAFYLCASSVGVDYEQYFGPGTRLTVT.

The V call is TRBV19, the J call TRBJ2-5, with a possible D match to TRBD2 (5 bases). The CDR3 runs 13 residues. The germline V and J ends were trimmed by 4 bases and 3 bases, with 9 bases remaining between them. Germline CDR1 and CDR2: LNHDA and SQIVND (reference sequence). CDR3 nucleotides: TGTGCCAGTAGTACAACTAGGGAAGAGACCCAGTACTTC. It yields the protein CASSTTREETQYF.

V is TRBV9 and J is TRBJ2-5, with 11 bases fitting TRBD1. Germline V gene data show CDR1 as SGDLS and CDR2 as YYNGEE. The junction had 9 bases not matched to a gene; V was cut back by 4 bases and J by 4 bases. CDR3 length equals 16 residues. CDR3 sequence: CASSPGDRGFGETQYF. The CDR3 DNA sequence: TGTGCCAGCAGCCCCGGGGACAGGGGGTTCGGAGAGACCCAGTACTTC.

The chain couples TRBV5-4 to TRBJ1-1, with a tentative D call TRBD1 (6 bases). Germline V lookup: CDR1 SGHNT, CDR2 YYREEE (reference sequence). V was cut by 0 bases and J by 4 bases, with 16 bases left in between. This CDR3 has 16 amino acids. CDR3 DNA sequence: TGTGCCAGCAGCTTGGCGGCAGGGGTTCTTGGCACTGAAGCTTTCTTT. This translates into CASSLAAGVLGTEAFF.

This chain connects TRBV10-3 to TRBJ2-1, with D unresolved. Germline lookup yields CDR1 ENHRY and CDR2 SYGVKD. The V end was cut by 8 bases, the J end by 9 bases, with 14 bases between. The CDR3 is 12 residues long. This CDR3 reads CAIATSRGEQFF. The CDR3 coding sequence is TGTGCCATCGCCACCTCTCGCGGTGAGCAGTTCTTC.